The source of this T cell receptor beta chain is a study of cytomegalovirus exposure and HLA in healthy donors. Findings of the study overall: One later analysis, an examination of the 90 to 150 validation repertoires, found that first-cohort TCR clusters tended to co-occur in them. The study put about 180 TCR beta chains on its list as cytomegalovirus-associated.

Concerning this clone: The antigen is undetermined.

The table came from immunoSEQ multiplex PCR; TCRdb's copy has only in-frame clones and leaves some out. The sample consists of approximately 220,000 clones, around four fifths of them appearing once. Donors came from a validation cohort of some 110 subjects, distinct from the first 666-subject cohort. The CDR3 contains 13 residues. V lost 3 bases to trimming and J lost 8 bases, with 13 bases between them. Germline assignment: CDR1 MNHEY and CDR2 SMNVEV (reference sequence). This clonotype was sampled from a woman aged 25 to 39 in good health and CMV-seropositive. Sequencing was performed on PBMCs. The chain joins TRBV27 to TRBJ1-2; the D gene is possibly TRBD1 (6 bases). Here the CDR3 reads CASSFEGVGGYTF. The CDR3 bases are TGTGCCAGCAGTTTCGAGGGGGTGGGAGGCTACACCTTC.